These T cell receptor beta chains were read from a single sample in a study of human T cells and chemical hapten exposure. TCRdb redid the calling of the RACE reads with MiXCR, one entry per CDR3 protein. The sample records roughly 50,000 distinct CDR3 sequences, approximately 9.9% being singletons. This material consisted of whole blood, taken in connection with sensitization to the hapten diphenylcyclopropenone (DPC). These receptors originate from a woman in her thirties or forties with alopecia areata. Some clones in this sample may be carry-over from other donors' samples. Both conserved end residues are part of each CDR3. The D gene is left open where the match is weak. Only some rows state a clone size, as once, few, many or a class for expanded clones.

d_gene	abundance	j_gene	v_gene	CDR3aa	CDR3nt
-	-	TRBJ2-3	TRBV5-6	CASSFRSGGTDTQYF	TGTGCCAGCAGCTTCAGGTCAGGGGGCACAGATACGCAGTATTTT
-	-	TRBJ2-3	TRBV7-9	CASSPKVDTQYF	TGTGCCAGCAGCCCAAAGGTAGATACGCAGTATTTT
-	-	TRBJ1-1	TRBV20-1	CSARVNKNTEAFF	TGCAGTGCTAGAGTAAACAAGAACACTGAAGCTTTCTTT
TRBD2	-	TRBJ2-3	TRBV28	CASSLVASGAGDTQYF	TGTGCCAGCAGTTTAGTAGCTAGCGGGGCCGGCGATACGCAGTATTTT
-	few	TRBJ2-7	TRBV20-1	CSARAIEEGTYEQYF	TGCAGTGCTAGAGCTATCGAGGAGGGGACCTACGAGCAGTACTTC
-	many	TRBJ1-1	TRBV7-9	CASSLGGVALPEAFF	TGTGCCAGCAGCCTAGGGGGGGTTGCGCTTCCTGAAGCTTTCTTT
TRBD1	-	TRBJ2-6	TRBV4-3	CASSRAGTGGSGANVLTF	TGCGCCAGCAGCCGCGCCGGGACAGGGGGCTCTGGGGCCAACGTCCTGACTTTC
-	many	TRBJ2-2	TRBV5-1	CASSPRQGPVGGELFF	TGCGCCAGCAGCCCCCGTCAGGGACCAGTAGGCGGGGAGCTGTTTTTT
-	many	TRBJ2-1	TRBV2	CASSEVEAKRKQFF	TGTGCCAGCAGTGAAGTTGAGGCGAAGAGAAAGCAGTTCTTC
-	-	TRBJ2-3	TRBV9	CASSVTIRDTQYF	TGTGCCAGCAGCGTAACAATTCGGGATACGCAGTATTTT
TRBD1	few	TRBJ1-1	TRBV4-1	CASSRIAQTGDTEAFF	TGCGCCAGCAGTCGAATTGCCCAGACAGGGGACACTGAAGCTTTCTTT
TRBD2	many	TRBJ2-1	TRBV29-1	CSSSGESSYNEQFF	TGCAGCTCTAGCGGGGAAAGCTCCTACAATGAGCAGTTCTTC
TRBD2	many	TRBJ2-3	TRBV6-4	CASSDSRRGGPDTQYF	TGTGCCAGCAGTGACTCGAGACGGGGGGGCCCAGATACGCAGTATTTT
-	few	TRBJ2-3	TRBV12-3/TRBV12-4	CASSFRGSTDTQYF	TGTGCCAGCAGTTTTCGCGGTAGCACAGATACGCAGTATTTT
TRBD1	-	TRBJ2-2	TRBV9	CASSGTGLGGTGEPFF	TGTGCCAGCAGCGGGACAGGGTTGGGTGGCACCGGGGAGCCGTTTTTT
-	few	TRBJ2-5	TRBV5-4	CASSVQGNSETQYF	TGTGCCAGCAGCGTACAGGGTAACAGTGAGACCCAGTACTTC
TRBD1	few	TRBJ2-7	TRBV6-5	CASSSGGWYEQYF	TGTGCCAGCAGTTCAGGGGGCTGGTACGAGCAGTACTTC
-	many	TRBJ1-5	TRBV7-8	CASSPDSSNQPQHF	TGTGCCAGCAGCCCAGACAGTAGCAATCAGCCCCAGCATTTT
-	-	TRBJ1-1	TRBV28	CASRASGTPEAFF	TGTGCCAGCAGGGCCTCCGGGACCCCTGAAGCTTTCTTT
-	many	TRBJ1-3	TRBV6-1	CASSEATGSGNTIYF	TGTGCCAGCAGTGAAGCAACAGGCTCTGGAAACACCATATATTTT
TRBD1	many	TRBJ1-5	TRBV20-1	CSAPGDSYQPQHF	TGCAGTGCGCCCGGGGACAGCTATCAGCCCCAGCATTTT
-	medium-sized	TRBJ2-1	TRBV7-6	CASSLVPGATNEQFF	TGTGCCAGCAGCTTGGTTCCAGGGGCTACCAATGAGCAGTTCTTC
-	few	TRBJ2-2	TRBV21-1	CASRAGLETIGELFF	TGTGCCAGCCGAGCGGGCCTAGAAACTATCGGGGAGCTGTTTTTT
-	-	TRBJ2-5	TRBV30	CAWSVQEGETQYF	TGTGCCTGGAGTGTACAAGAGGGAGAGACCCAGTACTTC
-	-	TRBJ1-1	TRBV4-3	CASSRASSMNTEAFF	TGCGCCAGCAGCCGAGCTTCTTCGATGAACACTGAAGCTTTCTTT
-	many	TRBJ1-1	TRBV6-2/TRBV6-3	CASSLRNPGPNTEAFF	TGTGCCAGCAGCCTCCGGAACCCAGGCCCCAACACTGAAGCTTTCTTT
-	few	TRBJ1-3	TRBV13	CASSFDMGGNTIYF	TGTGCCAGCAGCTTCGACATGGGGGGAAACACCATATATTTT
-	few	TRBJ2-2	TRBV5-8	CASSGRGRGTGELFF	TGTGCCAGCAGCGGACGCGGCAGGGGCACCGGGGAGCTGTTTTTT
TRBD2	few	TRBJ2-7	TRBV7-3	CASSLTSGGIGEQYF	TGTGCCAGCAGCTTAACTAGCGGGGGAATAGGCGAGCAGTACTTC
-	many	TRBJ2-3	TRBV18	CASSPRDTDTQYF	TGTGCCAGCTCACCCAGGGACACAGATACGCAGTATTTT
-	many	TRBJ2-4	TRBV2	CASTLLSSIQYF	TGTGCCAGCACCCTTTTGTCAAGCATTCAGTACTTC
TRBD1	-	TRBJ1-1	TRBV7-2	CASSLYRGVQEANTEAFF	TGTGCCAGCAGCCTATACAGGGGGGTCCAAGAGGCGAACACTGAAGCTTTCTTT
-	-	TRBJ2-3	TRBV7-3	CASSLPGSSTDTQYF	TGTGCCAGCAGCTTACCCGGCAGTAGCACAGATACGCAGTATTTT
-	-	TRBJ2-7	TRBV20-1	CSARETGTISSYEQYF	TGCAGTGCTAGAGAGACCGGGACCATAAGCTCCTACGAGCAGTACTTC
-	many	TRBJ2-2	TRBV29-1	CSVGNTGELFF	TGCAGCGTTGGTAACACCGGGGAGCTGTTTTTT
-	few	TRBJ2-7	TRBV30	CAWTNDSFYEQYF	TGTGCCTGGACTAACGACAGTTTCTACGAGCAGTACTTC
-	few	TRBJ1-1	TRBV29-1	CSVVKGMNTEAFF	TGCAGCGTTGTGAAGGGGATGAACACTGAAGCTTTCTTT
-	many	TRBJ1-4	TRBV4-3	CASSQDLSRDYEKLFF	TGCGCCAGCAGCCAAGATCTGTCCAGGGATTATGAAAAACTGTTTTTT
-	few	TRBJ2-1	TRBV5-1	CASSSTGPGQFF	TGCGCCAGCAGCTCAACCGGACCGGGGCAGTTCTTC
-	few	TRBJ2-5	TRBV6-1	CASSVSRTRGETQYF	TGTGCCAGCAGTGTCTCCCGAACTAGAGGAGAGACCCAGTACTTC
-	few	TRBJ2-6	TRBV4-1	CASSDSAANVLTF	TGCGCCAGCAGCGACTCTGCGGCCAACGTCCTGACTTTC
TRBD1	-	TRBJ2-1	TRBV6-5	CASSVDRGYEQFF	TGTGCCAGCAGTGTAGACAGGGGTTATGAGCAGTTCTTC
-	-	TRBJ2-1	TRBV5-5	CASSLEVEQFF	TGTGCCAGCAGCTTGGAGGTTGAGCAGTTCTTC
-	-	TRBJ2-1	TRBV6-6	CASTAESSYNEQFF	TGTGCCAGTACGGCAGAGAGCTCCTACAATGAGCAGTTCTTC
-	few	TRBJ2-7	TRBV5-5	CASSPIENSQYEQYF	TGTGCCAGCAGCCCAATAGAGAACAGTCAGTACGAGCAGTACTTC
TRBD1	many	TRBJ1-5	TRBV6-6	CASRGGQHQPQHF	TGTGCCAGCAGAGGGGGACAGCATCAGCCCCAGCATTTT
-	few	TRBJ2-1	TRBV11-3	CASSLYSSRGEQFF	TGTGCCAGCAGCTTATATTCCTCAAGAGGTGAGCAGTTCTTC
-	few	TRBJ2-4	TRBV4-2	CASSQEGAATFGRQNIQYF	TGTGCCAGCAGCCAAGAAGGAGCGGCCACATTTGGGCGACAAAACATTCAGTACTTC
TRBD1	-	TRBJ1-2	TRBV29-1	CSAQPRGGYGYTF	TGCAGCGCTCAACCCAGGGGGGGTTATGGCTACACCTTC
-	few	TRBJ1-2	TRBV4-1	CASSQDAGGYYGYTF	TGCGCCAGCAGCCAAGATGCAGGAGGGTATTATGGCTACACCTTC
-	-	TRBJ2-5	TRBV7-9	CASSPRAGRETQYF	TGTGCCAGCAGTCCCAGGGCAGGTCGGGAGACCCAGTACTTC
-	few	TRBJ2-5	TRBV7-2	CASSLERLQETQYF	TGTGCCAGCAGCTTAGAGCGACTACAAGAGACCCAGTACTTC
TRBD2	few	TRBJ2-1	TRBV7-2	CASSLSLLAGGDNEQFF	TGTGCCAGCAGCTTATCCCTACTAGCGGGGGGCGACAATGAGCAGTTCTTC
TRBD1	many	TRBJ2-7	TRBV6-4	CASSPYRGHRYEQYF	TGTGCCAGCAGTCCCTACAGGGGGCATCGCTACGAGCAGTACTTC
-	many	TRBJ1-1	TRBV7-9	CASRDTDGANTEAFF	TGTGCCAGCAGAGATACGGACGGGGCGAACACTGAAGCTTTCTTT
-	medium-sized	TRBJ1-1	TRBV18	CASSPISLNTEAFF	TGTGCCAGCTCACCGATTAGTTTGAACACTGAAGCTTTCTTT
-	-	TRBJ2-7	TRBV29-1	CSVEDGISYEQYF	TGCAGCGTTGAAGACGGAATCTCCTACGAGCAGTACTTC